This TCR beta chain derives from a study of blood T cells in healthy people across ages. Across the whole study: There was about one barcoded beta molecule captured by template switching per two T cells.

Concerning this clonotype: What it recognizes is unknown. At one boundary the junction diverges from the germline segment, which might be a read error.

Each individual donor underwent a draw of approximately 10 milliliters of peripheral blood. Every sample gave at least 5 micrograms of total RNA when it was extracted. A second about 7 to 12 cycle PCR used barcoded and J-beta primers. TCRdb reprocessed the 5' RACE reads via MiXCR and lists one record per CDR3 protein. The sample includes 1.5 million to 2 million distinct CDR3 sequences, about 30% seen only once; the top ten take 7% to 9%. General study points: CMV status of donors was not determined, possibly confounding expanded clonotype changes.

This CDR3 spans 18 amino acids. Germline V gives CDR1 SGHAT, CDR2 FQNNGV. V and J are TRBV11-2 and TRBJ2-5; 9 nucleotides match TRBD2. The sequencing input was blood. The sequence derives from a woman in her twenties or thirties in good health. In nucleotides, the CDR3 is TGCGCCAGCAGCTCCCCGAGAGGAGGCGGGAGGGCCGGGGAGACCCAGTACTTC. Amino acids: CASSSPRGGGRAGETQYF. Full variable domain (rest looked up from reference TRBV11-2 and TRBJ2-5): EAGVAQSPRYKIIEKRQSVAFWCNPISGHATLYWYQQILGQGPKLLIQFQNNGVVDDSQLPKDRFSAERLKGVDSTLKIQPAKLEDSAVYLCASSSPRGGGRAGETQYFGPGTRLLVL.